Shown below are 24 T cell receptor beta chains from a single sample sequenced in a study of T cell changes during pregnancy in multiple sclerosis. Repertoires were generated with immunoSEQ multiplex PCR, while TCRdb's copy carries only in-frame clones and drops some. This sample yields tens of thousands of clones, of which about 91% are seen a single time; about 5.8% belongs to the top ten. The sample was CD8+ T cells from peripheral blood mononuclear cells, taken before pregnancy. The receptor source for this set is a female donor with multiple sclerosis, enrolled in a pregnancy study.

The chain combines TRBV10-2 with TRBJ1-5; D is undetermined. CDR1 and CDR2 from the germline V gene are WSHSY and SAAADI. This CDR3 is 15 amino acids long. Trimming shortened V by 2 bases and J by 1 base, and 9 bases separated the two germline ends. CDR3 nucleotide sequence: TGCGCCAGCAGTGAGGTCCAGTTCAGCAATCAGCCCCAGCATTTT. As protein: CASSEVQFSNQPQHF.

The chain combines TRBV15 with TRBJ2-2, with D possibly matching TRBD1 (5 bases). This CDR3 is 19 amino acids long. Between the trimmed V and J ends, which lost 0 bases and 1 base, there was a span of 18 bases. Germline V gene data show CDR1 as LNHNV and CDR2 as YYDKDF (reference sequence). Here the CDR3 reads CATSRDFGLGPLNTGELFF. In DNA, the CDR3 is TGTGCCACCAGCAGAGATTTTGGTCTGGGGCCTTTGAACACCGGGGAGCTGTTTTTT.

This clone was seen only a few times. The chain links TRBV27 to TRBJ1-2; D is ambiguous. This CDR3 has 13 residues. The V gene lost 0 bases and the J gene lost 5 bases, with 7 bases spanning the gap. Germline CDR1 reads MNHEY; CDR2 reads SMNVEV (reference sequence). The CDR3 DNA is TGTGCCAGCAGTTTATCTGGCTCGTATGGCTACACCTTC. It is translated as CASSLSGSYGYTF.

The table lists this clone with a few counts. The CDR3 region has the DNA TGTGCCAGCAGCCCCGACAGGGTTAACTATGGCTACACCTTC. This translates into CASSPDRVNYGYTF. V gene TRBV7-2 combines with J gene TRBJ1-2, with 7 bases matching TRBD1. The length of the CDR3 is 14 residues. Looked up from germline, CDR1 is SGHTA and CDR2 is FQGNSA. J lost 1 base, V lost 5 bases, and 4 bases had no gene match.

The V and J genes are TRBV14 and TRBJ1-2, with 7 bases that match TRBD1. The ends lost 6 bases at V and 1 base at J; junction bases unmatched: 8. Germline CDR1 reads SGHDN; CDR2 reads FVKESK. There are 15 residues in the CDR3. CDR3: CASRRTGPLNYGYTF. CDR3 sequence (DNA): TGTGCCAGCAGGCGGACAGGACCACTTAACTATGGCTACACCTTC.

The chain has TRBV27 and TRBJ1-2; D is ambiguous. The V gene's germline CDR1 is MNHEY and CDR2 SMNVEV (reference sequence). The CDR3 extends over 14 amino acids. V was clipped by 0 bases and J by 5 bases, with 10 bases between them. The CDR3 bases are TGTGCCAGCAGTTTATCCGGGGTTGGGTATGGCTACACCTTC. This encodes CASSLSGVGYGYTF.

V gene TRBV27 combines with J gene TRBJ1-5, with D perhaps matching TRBD1 (5 bases). This CDR3 spans 14 amino acids. V dropped 8 bases and J dropped 4 bases, with 15 bases sitting between them. Looked up from germline, CDR1 is MNHEY and CDR2 is SMNVEV (reference sequence). DNA for the CDR3: TGTGCCAGCGGCCAGGGATTAGAGAATCAGCCCCAGCATTTT. Translated, it gives CASGQGLENQPQHF.

The V gene is TRBV7-6, the J gene TRBJ2-4; 9 bases are a match to TRBD1. Per the germline V gene, CDR1 is SGHVS and CDR2 is FNYEAQ. Trimming took 5 bases from V and 8 from J; bases not matched to a gene: 16. The CDR3 consists of 17 residues. CDR3 region: CASSHRPGQGRSDIQYF. CDR3 bases: TGTGCCAGCAGCCATAGACCGGGACAGGGAAGGTCGGACATTCAGTACTTC.

The chain has TRBV29-1 and TRBJ2-7; D not certain. Trimming removed 4 bases from V and 0 bases from J, with 10 bases in between. This CDR3 is built from 13 residues. Germline CDR1 reads SQVTM; CDR2 reads ANQGSEA. CDR3 in amino acids: CSVGGTSSYEQYF. The CDR3 DNA is TGCAGCGTTGGAGGTACGAGCTCCTACGAGCAGTACTTC.

This chain uses TRBV6-5 with TRBJ2-7; 9 nucleotides line up with TRBD2. With V trimmed by 8 bases and J by 0 bases, 5 bases remained unmatched. The germline V gene encodes CDR1 MNHEY and CDR2 SVGAGI. This CDR3 region has 14 residues. The CDR3 reads CASGLAGDSYEQYF. The CDR3 nucleotides are TGTGCCAGCGGATTAGCGGGGGACTCCTACGAGCAGTACTTC.

Here the CDR3 DNA reads TGCAGCGGTACAGGGCTCTCTAACACTGAAGCTTTCTTT. Protein sequence: CSGTGLSNTEAFF. This rearrangement joins TRBV29-1 to TRBJ1-1, with D possibly being TRBD1 (6 bases). Germline assignment: CDR1 SQVTM and CDR2 ANQGSEA. Trimming removed 7 bases from V and 2 bases from J, with 14 bases in between. This CDR3 spans 13 amino acids.

This chain joins TRBV5-1 and TRBJ2-5, with D possibly matching TRBD2 (5 bases). The germline gives CDR1 SGHRS, CDR2 YFSETQ. V shed 2 bases and J shed 5 bases, with 7 bases lying between them. The CDR3 runs to 12 residues. The CDR3 protein is CASSFERETQYF. DNA for the CDR3: TGCGCCAGCAGCTTCGAGCGGGAGACCCAGTACTTC.

This chain links TRBV10-3 with TRBJ1-4; 7 nucleotides align to TRBD1. This CDR3 has 16 amino acids. The ends lost 3 bases at V and 6 bases at J; junction bases unmatched: 10. Germline CDR1 and CDR2: ENHRY and SYGVKD. CDR3 nucleotides: TGTGCCATCAGTGACCGCGACAGGGCCCCTTATGAAAAACTGTTTTTT. It is translated as CAISDRDRAPYEKLFF.

J is TRBJ1-2 and V is TRBV7-2; 12 nucleotides agree with TRBD1. Germline V gives CDR1 SGHTA, CDR2 FQGNSA. The CDR3 covers 15 residues. Trimming took 5 bases from V and 3 from J; bases not matched to a gene: 4. CDR3 DNA sequence: TGTGCCAGCAGCATAGGGACAGGGGGCTACTATGGCTACACCTTC. It specifies CASSIGTGGYYGYTF.

This chain joins TRBV30 and TRBJ2-1, with TRBD1 matching over 8 bases. V trimming: 5 bases; J trimming: 1 base; junction bases outside the gene matches: 1. This CDR3 region has 13 residues. The germline V gene has CDR1 GTSNPN and CDR2 SVGIG (reference sequence). The CDR3 DNA is TGTGCCTGGGACAGGGGTTCCTACAATGAGCAGTTCTTC. Its translation is CAWDRGSYNEQFF.

This clone was counted once. This chain joins TRBV11-2 and TRBJ2-7; possible D gene TRBD1, 6 bases. V shed 3 bases and J shed 1 base, with 7 bases lying between them. The length of the CDR3 is 13 residues. The germline gives CDR1 SGHAT, CDR2 FQNNGV. CDR3 amino acids: CASSFRGSYEQYF. In nucleotides, the CDR3 is TGTGCCAGCAGCTTCAGGGGTTCCTACGAGCAGTACTTC.

The chain is built from TRBV30 and TRBJ1-1, with unresolved D. In germline, CDR1 is GTSNPN, CDR2 SVGIG (reference sequence). V dropped 4 bases and J dropped 11 bases, with 11 bases sitting between them. This CDR3 spans 10 amino acids. The CDR3 DNA sequence: TGTGCCTGGACCCACGGGAAGGCTTTCTTT. Protein sequence: CAWTHGKAFF. Based on the CDR3 plus reference TRBV30 and TRBJ1-1, the full variable domain is SQTIHQWPATLVQPVGSPLSLECTVEGTSNPNLYWYRQAAGRGLQLLFYSVGIGQISSEVPQNLSASRPQDRQFILSSKKLLLSDSGFYLCAWTHGKAFFGQGTRLTVV.

The chain recombines TRBV5-4 with TRBJ1-2; D gene unclear. Trimming stripped 3 bases from V and 7 bases from J, with 16 bases between. Per the germline V gene, CDR1 is SGHNT and CDR2 is YYREEE (reference sequence). The CDR3 contains 14 residues. The CDR3 loop reads CASSSNEVVGGYTF. CDR3 nucleotide sequence: TGTGCCAGCAGCTCGAATGAGGTCGTCGGTGGCTACACCTTC.

This chain joins TRBV7-6 and TRBJ1-1; 9 bases fit TRBD1. Trimming cost V 5 bases and J 1 base; bases outside gene matches: 5. The germline CDR1 and CDR2 sequences are SGHVS and FNYEAQ. This CDR3 comprises 15 residues. The CDR3 is CASSATGGGNTEAFF. The CDR3 DNA reads as TGTGCCAGCAGCGCCACAGGGGGCGGGAACACTGAAGCTTTCTTT.

V is TRBV6-1 and J is TRBJ1-3; tentatively, D is TRBD1 (5 bases). The CDR3 has 18 residues. Trimming removed 2 bases at V and 0 bases at J, with 17 bases between. Germline V gene sequence: CDR1 MNHNS, CDR2 SASEGT. The CDR3 region is CASSEPPRQLPSGNTIYF. In nucleotides, the CDR3 is TGTGCCAGCAGTGAACCCCCTAGACAGTTACCCTCTGGAAACACCATATATTTT.

V usage is TRBV15 and J usage is TRBJ2-7; D might be TRBD1 (6 bases). The germline CDR1 and CDR2 sequences are LNHNV and YYDKDF (reference sequence). This CDR3 is 17 amino acids long. V was clipped by 3 bases and J by 2 bases, with 20 bases between them. The CDR3 protein is CATSRVFYRDTAYEQYF. DNA of the CDR3: TGTGCCACCAGCAGGGTATTCTACCGGGACACCGCCTACGAGCAGTACTTC.

The CDR3 here is CASSQGTGLGGYTF. CDR3 coding DNA: TGCGCCAGCAGCCAGGGCACAGGGTTGGGTGGCTACACCTTC. The chain recombines TRBV4-1 with TRBJ1-2, with a possible D match to TRBD1 (6 bases). Looked up from germline, CDR1 is MGHRA and CDR2 is YSYEKL. The V and J ends lost 3 bases and 7 bases respectively, with 15 bases between them. CDR3 length: 14 residues.

The V call is TRBV7-3, the J call TRBJ1-2; tentatively, D is TRBD1 (5 bases). The V gene's germline CDR1 is SGHTA and CDR2 FQGTGA. The V and J ends lost 3 bases and 8 bases respectively, with 13 bases between them. There are 13 residues in the CDR3. CDR3 in DNA: TGTGCCAGCAGCTTCGGGGCCGGGGGAGGCTACACCTTC. Amino acid sequence: CASSFGAGGGYTF.

The gene calls are TRBV5-6 and TRBJ2-1, with D possibly matching TRBD2 (6 bases). The V and J ends lost 4 bases and 9 bases respectively, with 17 bases between them. Germline CDR1 SGHDT, CDR2 YYEEEE. This CDR3 contains 14 residues. CDR3 coding DNA: TGTGCCAGCAGCCGACACCGACTAGTTGGTGAGCAGTTCTTC. As protein: CASSRHRLVGEQFF. Full variable domain (missing parts from reference TRBV5-6 and TRBJ2-1): DAGVTQSPTHLIKTRGQQVTLRCSPKSGHDTVSWYQQALGQGPQFIFQYYEEEERQRGNFPDRFSGHQFPNYSSELNVNALLLGDSALYLCASSRHRLVGEQFFGPGTRLTVL.